This TCR beta chain was identified in a study of CD8 T cells in ankylosing spondylitis. Study-wide points: Matched synovial fluid from ankylosing spondylitis patients was reported to be enriched for disease-linked clones. Clones linked to the disease showed a CD8+ phenotype. They occurred at relatively low frequencies in peripheral blood. A number of the motif variants had already been described in reactive arthritis synovial fluid and blood. Seemingly distinctive of ankylosing spondylitis blood was a TCR beta motif formed by eight highly homologous variants.

By quantitative 5'-RACE with molecular barcodes, the TCR beta libraries were made. TCRdb independently ran MiXCR on the 5' RACE reads; one entry per CDR3 protein. In the table there are 450,000 or so distinct CDR3 sequences, about 24% of which are singletons. A word on this clonotype: What it recognizes is unknown.

The sample comprised blood, either unsorted or a sorted T cell fraction (not recorded which). This TCR was sampled from a male donor with ankylosing spondylitis.

CDR3 protein: CSALGRSNTEAFF. The CDR3 bases are TGCAGTGCTCTGGGCAGGTCGAACACTGAAGCTTTCTTT. The genes are TRBV20-1 and TRBJ1-1; D is ambiguous. CDR3 length equals 13 residues. V gave up 5 bases and J gave up 1 base, with 11 bases separating them. The germline gives CDR1 DFQATT, CDR2 SNEGSKA (reference sequence).